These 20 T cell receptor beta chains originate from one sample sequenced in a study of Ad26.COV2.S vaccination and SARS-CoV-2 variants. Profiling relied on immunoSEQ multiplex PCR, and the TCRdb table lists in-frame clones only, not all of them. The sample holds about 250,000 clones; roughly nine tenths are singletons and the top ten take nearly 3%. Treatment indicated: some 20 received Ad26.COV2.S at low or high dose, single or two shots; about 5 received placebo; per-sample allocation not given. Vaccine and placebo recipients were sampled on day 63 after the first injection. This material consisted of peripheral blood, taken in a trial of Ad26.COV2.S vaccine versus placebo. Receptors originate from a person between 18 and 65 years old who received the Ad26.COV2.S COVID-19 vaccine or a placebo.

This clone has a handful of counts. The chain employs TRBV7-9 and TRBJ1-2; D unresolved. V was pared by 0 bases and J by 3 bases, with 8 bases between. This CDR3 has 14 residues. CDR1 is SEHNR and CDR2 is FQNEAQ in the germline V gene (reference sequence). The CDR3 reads CASSLAFNYYGYTF. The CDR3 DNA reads TGTGCCAGCAGCTTAGCATTCAACTACTATGGCTACACCTTC.

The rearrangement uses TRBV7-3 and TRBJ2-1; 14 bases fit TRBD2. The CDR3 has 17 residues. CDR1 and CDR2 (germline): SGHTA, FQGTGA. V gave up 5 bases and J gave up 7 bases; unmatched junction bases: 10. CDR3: CASSPPPRLAGGNEQFF. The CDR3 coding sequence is TGTGCCAGCAGCCCCCCACCCCGACTAGCGGGAGGGAATGAGCAGTTCTTC.

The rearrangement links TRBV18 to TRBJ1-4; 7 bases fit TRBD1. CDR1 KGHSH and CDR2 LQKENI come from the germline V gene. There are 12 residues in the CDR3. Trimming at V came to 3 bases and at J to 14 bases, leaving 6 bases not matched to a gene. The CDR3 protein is CASSPNTDRLFF. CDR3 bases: TGTGCCAGCTCACCTAACACGGACAGGCTGTTTTTT.

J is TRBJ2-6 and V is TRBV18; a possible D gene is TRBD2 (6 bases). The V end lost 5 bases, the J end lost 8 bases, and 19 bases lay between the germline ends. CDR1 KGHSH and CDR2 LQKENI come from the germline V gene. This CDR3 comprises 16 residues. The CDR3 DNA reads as TGTGCCAGCTCAGTCGGGGGACCGCCGAGGACCAACGTCCTGACTTTC. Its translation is CASSVGGPPRTNVLTF.

CDR3 coding DNA: TGTGCCAGCAGCTTGGCCGGGGGTTGGACTGAAGCTTTCTTT. Residues: CASSLAGGWTEAFF. J is TRBJ1-1 and V is TRBV5-6; D is possibly TRBD1 (5 bases). CDR3 size: 14 residues. Germline V CDR1 and CDR2: SGHDT, YYEEEE. The V gene lost 0 bases and the J gene lost 5 bases, with 11 bases spanning the gap.

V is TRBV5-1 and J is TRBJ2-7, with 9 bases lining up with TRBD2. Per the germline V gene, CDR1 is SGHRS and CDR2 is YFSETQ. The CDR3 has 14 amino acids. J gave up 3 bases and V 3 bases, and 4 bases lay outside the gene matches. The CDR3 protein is CASSSGLAHYEQYF. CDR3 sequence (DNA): TGCGCCAGCAGCTCGGGACTAGCTCACTACGAGCAGTACTTC.

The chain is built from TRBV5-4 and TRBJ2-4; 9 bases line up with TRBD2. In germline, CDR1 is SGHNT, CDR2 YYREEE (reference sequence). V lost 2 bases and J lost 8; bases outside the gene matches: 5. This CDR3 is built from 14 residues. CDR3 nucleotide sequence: TGTGCCAGCAGCTTTAAAGCGGGGGGCGACATTCAGTACTTC. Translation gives CASSFKAGGDIQYF.

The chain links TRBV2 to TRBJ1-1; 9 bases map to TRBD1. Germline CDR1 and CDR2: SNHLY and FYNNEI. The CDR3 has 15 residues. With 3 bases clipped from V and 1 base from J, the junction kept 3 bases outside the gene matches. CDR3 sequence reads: CASSDRDRANTEAFF. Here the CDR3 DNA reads TGTGCCAGCAGTGATCGGGACAGGGCGAACACTGAAGCTTTCTTT.

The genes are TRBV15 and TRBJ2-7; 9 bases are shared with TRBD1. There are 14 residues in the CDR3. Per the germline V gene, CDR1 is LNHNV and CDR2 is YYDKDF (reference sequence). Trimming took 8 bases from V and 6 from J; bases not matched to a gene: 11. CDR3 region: CATGRGDRVAEQYV. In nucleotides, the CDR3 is TGTGCCACCGGGAGGGGGGACAGGGTCGCCGAGCAGTACGTC.

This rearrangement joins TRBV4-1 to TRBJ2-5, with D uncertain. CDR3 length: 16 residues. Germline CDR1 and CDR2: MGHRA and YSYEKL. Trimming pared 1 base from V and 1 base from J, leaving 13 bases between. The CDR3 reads CASSQGFGAAQETQYF. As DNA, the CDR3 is TGCGCCAGCAGCCAAGGATTCGGAGCAGCCCAAGAGACCCAGTACTTC.

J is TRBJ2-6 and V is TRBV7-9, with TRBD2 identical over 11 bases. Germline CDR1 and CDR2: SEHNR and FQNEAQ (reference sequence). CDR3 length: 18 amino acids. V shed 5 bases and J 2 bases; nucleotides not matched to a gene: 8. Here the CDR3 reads CASSPHSGGATGANVLTF. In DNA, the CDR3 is TGTGCCAGCAGCCCCCATAGCGGGGGGGCGACTGGGGCCAACGTCCTGACTTTC.

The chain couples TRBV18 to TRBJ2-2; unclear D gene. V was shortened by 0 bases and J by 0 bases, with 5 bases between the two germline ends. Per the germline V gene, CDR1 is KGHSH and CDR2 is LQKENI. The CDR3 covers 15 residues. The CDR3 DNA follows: TGTGCCAGCTCACCACCGGATTCGAACACCGGGGAGCTGTTTTTT. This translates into CASSPPDSNTGELFF.

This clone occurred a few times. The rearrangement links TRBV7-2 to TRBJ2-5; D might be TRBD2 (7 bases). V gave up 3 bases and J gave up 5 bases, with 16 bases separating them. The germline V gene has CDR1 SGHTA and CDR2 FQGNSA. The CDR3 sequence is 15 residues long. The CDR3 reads CASSFLTGGRETQYF. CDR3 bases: TGTGCCAGCAGCTTCCTGACGGGGGGCAGGGAGACCCAGTACTTC.

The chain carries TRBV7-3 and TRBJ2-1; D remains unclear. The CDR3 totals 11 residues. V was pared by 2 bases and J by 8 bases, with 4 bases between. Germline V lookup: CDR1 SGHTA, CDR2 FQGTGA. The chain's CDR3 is CASSLGDEQFF. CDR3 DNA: TGTGCCAGCAGCTTAGGAGATGAGCAGTTCTTC.

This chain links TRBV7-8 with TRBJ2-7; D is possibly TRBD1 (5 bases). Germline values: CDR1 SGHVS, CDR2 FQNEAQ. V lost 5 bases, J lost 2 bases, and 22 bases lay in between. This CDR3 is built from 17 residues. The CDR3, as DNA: TGTGCCAGCAGCAAACAGCCCTCAGGGCCCCTACCCTACGAGCAGTACTTC. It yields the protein CASSKQPSGPLPYEQYF.

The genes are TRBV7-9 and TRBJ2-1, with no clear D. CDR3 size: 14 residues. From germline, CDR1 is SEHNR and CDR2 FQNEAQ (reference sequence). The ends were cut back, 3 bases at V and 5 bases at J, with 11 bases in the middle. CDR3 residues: CASSFWTRHNEQFF. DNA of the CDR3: TGTGCCAGCAGCTTCTGGACGCGGCACAATGAGCAGTTCTTC.

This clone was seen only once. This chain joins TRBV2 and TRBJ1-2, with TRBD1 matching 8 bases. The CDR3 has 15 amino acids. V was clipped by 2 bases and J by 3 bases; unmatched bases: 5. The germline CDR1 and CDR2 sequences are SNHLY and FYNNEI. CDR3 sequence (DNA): TGTGCCAGCAGTGAAAAGGACAGGGTATACTATGGCTACACCTTC. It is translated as CASSEKDRVYYGYTF.

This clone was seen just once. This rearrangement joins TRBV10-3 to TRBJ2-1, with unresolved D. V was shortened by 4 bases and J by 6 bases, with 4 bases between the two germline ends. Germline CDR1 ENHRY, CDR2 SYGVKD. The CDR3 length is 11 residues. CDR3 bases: TGTGCCATCAGTGCTGTCAATGAGCAGTTCTTC. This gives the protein CAISAVNEQFF.

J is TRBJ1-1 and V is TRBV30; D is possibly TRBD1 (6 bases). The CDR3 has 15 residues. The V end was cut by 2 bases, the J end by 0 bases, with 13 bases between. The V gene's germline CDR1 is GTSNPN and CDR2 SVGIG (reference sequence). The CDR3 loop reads CAWSPVGGLNTEAFF. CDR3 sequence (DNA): TGTGCCTGGAGTCCTGTGGGGGGCCTGAACACTGAAGCTTTCTTT.

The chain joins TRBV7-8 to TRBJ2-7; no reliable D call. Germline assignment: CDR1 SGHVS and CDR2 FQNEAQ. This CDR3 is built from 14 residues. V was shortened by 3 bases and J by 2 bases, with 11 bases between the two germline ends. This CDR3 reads CASSFLDGPYEQYV. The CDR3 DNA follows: TGTGCCAGCAGCTTTTTGGACGGACCCTACGAGCAGTACGTC.